The entry below describes one T cell receptor (beta chain). The data were taken from a study of blood T cell repertoires in COVID-19. Study overall: Spain, Italy and the United States supplied samples that represented acute and convalescent COVID-19. T cells, B-cell-depleted T cells, or PBMCs provided the cDNA or gDNA that served as material.

Trimming cost V 4 bases and J 6 bases, with 9 bases left between them. The CDR3 length is 13 residues. CDR1 and CDR2 from the germline V gene are SGHAT and FQNNGV. Per the authors' pipeline: Using reference gene primer amplification, nucleated cell counts were estimated. Using immunoSEQ multiplex PCR, the repertoire was profiled, and TCRdb retains in-frame clones only, with some absent. For V, J and clone size, that table is used; D and trimming come from the DNA. The sample carries roughly 190,000 clones, approximately 89% recorded once. This TCR came from a woman aged 60-75 years with acute or convalescent COVID-19. The chain joins TRBV11-2 to TRBJ2-2; perhaps TRBD2 as D (5 bases). The sequenced sample consisted of peripheral blood. The CDR3 nucleotides are TGTGCCAGCAGCTCGAGGGCAGCCGGGGAGCTGTTTTTT. It yields the protein CASSSRAAGELFF.